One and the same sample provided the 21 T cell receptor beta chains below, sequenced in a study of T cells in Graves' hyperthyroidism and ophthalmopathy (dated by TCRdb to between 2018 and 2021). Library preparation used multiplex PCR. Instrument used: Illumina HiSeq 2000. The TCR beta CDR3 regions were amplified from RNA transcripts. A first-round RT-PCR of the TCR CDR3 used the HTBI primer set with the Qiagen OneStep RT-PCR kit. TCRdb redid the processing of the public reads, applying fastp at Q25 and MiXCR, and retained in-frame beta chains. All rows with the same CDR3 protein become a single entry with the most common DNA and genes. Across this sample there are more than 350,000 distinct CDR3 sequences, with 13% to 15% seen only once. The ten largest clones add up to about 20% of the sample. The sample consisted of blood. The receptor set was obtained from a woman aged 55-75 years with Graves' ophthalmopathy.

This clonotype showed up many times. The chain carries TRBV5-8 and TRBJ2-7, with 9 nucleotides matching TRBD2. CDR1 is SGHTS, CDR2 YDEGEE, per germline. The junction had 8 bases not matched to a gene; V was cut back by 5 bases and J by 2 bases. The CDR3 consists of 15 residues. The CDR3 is CASSPRLAETYEQYF. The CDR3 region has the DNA TGTGCCAGCAGTCCTCGACTAGCGGAGACCTACGAGCAGTACTTC.

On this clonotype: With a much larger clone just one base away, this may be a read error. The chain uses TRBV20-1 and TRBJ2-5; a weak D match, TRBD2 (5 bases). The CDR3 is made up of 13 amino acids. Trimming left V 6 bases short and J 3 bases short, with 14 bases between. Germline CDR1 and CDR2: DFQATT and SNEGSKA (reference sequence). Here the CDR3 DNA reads TGCAGTGCCAGCGCGGGTCCCGAAGAGACCCAGTACTTC. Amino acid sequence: CSASAGPEETQYF.

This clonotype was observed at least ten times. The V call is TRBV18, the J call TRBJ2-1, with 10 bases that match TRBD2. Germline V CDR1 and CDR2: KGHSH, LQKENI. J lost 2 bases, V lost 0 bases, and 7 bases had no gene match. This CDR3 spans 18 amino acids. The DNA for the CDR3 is TGTGCCAGCTCACCACCGTACCCAGGACTAGCGGCCTACAATGAGCAGTTCTTC. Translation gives CASSPPYPGLAAYNEQFF.

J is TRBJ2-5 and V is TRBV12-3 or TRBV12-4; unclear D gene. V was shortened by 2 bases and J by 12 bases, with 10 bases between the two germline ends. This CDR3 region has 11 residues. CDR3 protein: CASSLFGIKYF. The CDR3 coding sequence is TGTGCCAGCAGTTTATTCGGCATAAAGTACTTC.

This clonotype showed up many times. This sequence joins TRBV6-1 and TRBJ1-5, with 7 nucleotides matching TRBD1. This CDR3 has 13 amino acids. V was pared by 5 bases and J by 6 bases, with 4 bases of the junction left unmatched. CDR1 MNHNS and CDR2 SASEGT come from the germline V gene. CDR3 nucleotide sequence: TGTGCCAGCAGTCACAGGGGACTTCAGCCCCAGCATTTT. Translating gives CASSHRGLQPQHF.

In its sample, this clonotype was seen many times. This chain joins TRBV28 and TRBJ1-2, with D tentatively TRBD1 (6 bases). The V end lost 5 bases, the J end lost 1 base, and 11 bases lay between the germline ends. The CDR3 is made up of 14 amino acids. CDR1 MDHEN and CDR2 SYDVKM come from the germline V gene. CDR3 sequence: CASSLQGLNYGYTF. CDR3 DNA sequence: TGTGCCAGCAGTCTACAGGGTCTTAACTATGGCTACACCTTC.

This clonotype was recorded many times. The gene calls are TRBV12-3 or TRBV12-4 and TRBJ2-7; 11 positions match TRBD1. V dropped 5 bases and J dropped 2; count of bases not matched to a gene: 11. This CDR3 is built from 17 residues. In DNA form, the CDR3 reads TGTGCCAGCAGTCCCCTCGCCCCGGGACAGGGGGCCTACGAGCAGTACTTC. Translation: CASSPLAPGQGAYEQYF.

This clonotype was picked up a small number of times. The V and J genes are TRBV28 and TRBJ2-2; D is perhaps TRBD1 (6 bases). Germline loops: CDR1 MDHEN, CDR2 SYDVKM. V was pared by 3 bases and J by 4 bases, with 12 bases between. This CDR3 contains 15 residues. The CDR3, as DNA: TGTGCCAGCAGTTTCTACACAGGGTTCACCGGGGAGCTGTTTTTT. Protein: CASSFYTGFTGELFF.

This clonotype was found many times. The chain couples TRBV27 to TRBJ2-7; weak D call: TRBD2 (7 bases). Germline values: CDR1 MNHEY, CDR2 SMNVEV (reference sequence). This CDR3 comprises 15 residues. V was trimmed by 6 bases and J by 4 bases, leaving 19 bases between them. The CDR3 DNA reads TGTGCCAGCAGGCCGGCGGGGGCGGGGAAATACGAGCAGTACTTC. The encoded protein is CASRPAGAGKYEQYF.

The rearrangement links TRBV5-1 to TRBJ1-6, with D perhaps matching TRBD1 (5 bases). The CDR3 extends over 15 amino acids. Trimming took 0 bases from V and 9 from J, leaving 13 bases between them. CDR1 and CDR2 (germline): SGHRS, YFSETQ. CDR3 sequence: CASSLADNHGSPLHF. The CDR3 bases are TGCGCCAGCAGCTTGGCGGACAATCATGGTTCACCCCTCCACTTT.

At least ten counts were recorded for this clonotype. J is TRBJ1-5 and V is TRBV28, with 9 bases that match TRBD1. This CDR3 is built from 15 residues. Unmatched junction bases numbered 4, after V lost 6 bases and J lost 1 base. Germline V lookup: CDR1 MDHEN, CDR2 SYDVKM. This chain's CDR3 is CASSKTGGSNQPQHF. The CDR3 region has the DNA TGTGCCAGCAGCAAGACAGGGGGGAGCAATCAGCCCCAGCATTTT.

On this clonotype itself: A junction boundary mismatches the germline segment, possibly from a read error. CDR3 nucleotide sequence: TGTGCCAGCAGCCAAGAAGGAGTTCTAGTCTACGAGCAGTACTTC. Its protein is CASSQEGVLVYEQYF. This chain connects TRBV5-1 to TRBJ2-7; D ambiguous. Germline values: CDR1 SGHRS, CDR2 YFSETQ. This CDR3 region has 15 residues.

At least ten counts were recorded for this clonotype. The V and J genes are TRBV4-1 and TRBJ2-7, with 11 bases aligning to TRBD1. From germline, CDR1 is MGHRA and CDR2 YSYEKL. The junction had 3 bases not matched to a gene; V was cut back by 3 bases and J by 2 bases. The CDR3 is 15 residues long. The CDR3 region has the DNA TGCGCCAGCAGCCAGGGGACAGGGGGAACCTACGAGCAGTACTTC. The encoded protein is CASSQGTGGTYEQYF.

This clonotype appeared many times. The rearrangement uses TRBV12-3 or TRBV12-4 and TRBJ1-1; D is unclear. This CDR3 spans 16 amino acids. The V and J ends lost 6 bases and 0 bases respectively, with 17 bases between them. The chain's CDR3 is CASRPPRTAMNTEAFF. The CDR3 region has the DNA TGTGCCAGCAGGCCACCCCGGACCGCAATGAACACTGAAGCTTTCTTT.

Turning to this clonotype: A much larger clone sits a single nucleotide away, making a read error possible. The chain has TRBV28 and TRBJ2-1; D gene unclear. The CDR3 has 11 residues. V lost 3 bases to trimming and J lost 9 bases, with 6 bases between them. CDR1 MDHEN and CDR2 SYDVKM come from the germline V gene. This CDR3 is CASSFPGEQFF. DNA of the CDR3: TGTGCCAGCAGTTTCCCTGGTGAGCAGTTCTTC.

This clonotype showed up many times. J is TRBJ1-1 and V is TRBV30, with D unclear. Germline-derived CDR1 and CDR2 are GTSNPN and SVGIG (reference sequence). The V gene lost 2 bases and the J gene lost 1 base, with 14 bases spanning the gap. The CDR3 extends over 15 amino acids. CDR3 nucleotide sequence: TGTGCCTGGAGTTCCCCCGGACGGACGAACACTGAAGCTTTCTTT. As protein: CAWSSPGRTNTEAFF.

The CDR3 sequence: CASSDTYGEQFF. CDR3 bases: TGTGCCAGCAGCGACACCTATGGTGAGCAGTTCTTC. V is TRBV9 and J is TRBJ2-1, with D unresolved. Trimming took 3 bases from V and 9 from J, leaving 10 bases between them. Germline lookup yields CDR1 SGDLS and CDR2 YYNGEE. This CDR3 region has 12 residues.

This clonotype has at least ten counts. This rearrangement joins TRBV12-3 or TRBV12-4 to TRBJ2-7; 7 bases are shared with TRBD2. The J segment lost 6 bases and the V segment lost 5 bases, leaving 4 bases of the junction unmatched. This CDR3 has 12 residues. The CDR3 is CASSTGRGEQYF. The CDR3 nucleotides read TGTGCCAGCAGTACGGGGAGGGGCGAGCAGTACTTC.

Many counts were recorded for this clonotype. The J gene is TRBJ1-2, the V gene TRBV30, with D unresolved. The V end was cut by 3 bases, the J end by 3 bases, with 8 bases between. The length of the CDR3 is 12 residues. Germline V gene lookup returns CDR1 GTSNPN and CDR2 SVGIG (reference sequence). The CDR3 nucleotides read TGTGCCTGGAGCCCGGGGTACTATGGCTACACCTTC. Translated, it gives CAWSPGYYGYTF.

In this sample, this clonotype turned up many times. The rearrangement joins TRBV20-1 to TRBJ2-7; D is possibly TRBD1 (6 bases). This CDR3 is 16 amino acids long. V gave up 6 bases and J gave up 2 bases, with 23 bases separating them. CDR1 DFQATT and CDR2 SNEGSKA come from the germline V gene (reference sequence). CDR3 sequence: CSAGPTSTGRPYEQYF. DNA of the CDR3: TGCAGTGCCGGACCAACCTCGACAGGACGGCCCTACGAGCAGTACTTC.

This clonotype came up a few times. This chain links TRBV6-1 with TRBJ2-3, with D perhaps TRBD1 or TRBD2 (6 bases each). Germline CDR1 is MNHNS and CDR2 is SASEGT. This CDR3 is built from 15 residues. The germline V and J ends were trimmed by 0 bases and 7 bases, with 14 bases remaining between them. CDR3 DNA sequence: TGTGCCAGCAGTGAAGCGGGGGGCGGGAAGTATACGCAGTATTTT. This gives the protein CASSEAGGGKYTQYF.